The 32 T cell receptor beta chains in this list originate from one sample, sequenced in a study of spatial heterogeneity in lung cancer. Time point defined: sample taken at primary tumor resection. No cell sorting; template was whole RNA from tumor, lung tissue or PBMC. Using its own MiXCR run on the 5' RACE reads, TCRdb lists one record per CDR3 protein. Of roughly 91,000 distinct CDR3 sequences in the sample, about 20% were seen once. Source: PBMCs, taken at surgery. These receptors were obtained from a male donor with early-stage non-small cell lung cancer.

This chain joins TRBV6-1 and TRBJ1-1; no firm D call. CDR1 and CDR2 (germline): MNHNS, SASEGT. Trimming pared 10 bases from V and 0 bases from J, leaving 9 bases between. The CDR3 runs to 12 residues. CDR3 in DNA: TGTGCCAACTCAGCGGTGAACACTGAAGCTTTCTTT. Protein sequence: CANSAVNTEAFF.

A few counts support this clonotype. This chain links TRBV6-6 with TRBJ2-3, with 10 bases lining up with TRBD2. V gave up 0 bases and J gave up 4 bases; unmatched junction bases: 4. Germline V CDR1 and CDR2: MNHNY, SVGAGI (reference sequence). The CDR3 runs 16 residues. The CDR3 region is CASSYSSAGGADTQYF. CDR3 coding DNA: TGTGCCAGCAGTTACTCGTCAGCGGGGGGGGCAGATACGCAGTATTTT.

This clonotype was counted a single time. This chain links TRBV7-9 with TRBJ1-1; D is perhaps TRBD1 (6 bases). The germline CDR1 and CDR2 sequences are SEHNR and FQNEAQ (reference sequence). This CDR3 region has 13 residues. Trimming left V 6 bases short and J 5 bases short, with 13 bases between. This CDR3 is CASRSGDLTEAFF. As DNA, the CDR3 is TGTGCCAGCAGGTCAGGGGACTTGACTGAAGCTTTCTTT.

As DNA, the CDR3 is TGTGCCAGCAGCCCTGACAGCCTGGGGACCCAGTACTTC. It specifies CASSPDSLGTQYF. V gene TRBV28 combines with J gene TRBJ2-5, with D perhaps TRBD1 (5 bases). Germline assignment: CDR1 MDHEN and CDR2 SYDVKM. The CDR3 has 13 residues. Trimming cost V 6 bases and J 7 bases, with 15 bases left between them.

CDR3 coding DNA: TGTGCCAGCAGCTCGACAGGGGGCAATGAAAAACTGTTTTTT. It is translated as CASSSTGGNEKLFF. This chain connects TRBV11-2 to TRBJ1-4, with TRBD1 identical over 10 bases. Trimming took 4 bases from V and 5 from J; bases not matched to a gene: 1. Germline V gives CDR1 SGHAT, CDR2 FQNNGV. This CDR3 is 14 amino acids long.

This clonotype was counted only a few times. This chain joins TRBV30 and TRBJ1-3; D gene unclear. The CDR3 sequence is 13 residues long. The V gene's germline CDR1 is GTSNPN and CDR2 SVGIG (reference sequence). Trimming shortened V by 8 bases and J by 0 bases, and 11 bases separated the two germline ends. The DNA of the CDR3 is TGTGCCCGCCTGACCTCCTCTGGAAACACCATATATTTT. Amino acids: CARLTSSGNTIYF.

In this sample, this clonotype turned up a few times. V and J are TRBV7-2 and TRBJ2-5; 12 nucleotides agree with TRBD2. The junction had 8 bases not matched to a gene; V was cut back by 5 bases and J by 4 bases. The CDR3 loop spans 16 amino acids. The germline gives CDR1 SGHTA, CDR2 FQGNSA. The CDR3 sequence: CASSERLAGARETQYF. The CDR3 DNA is TGTGCCAGCAGCGAACGACTAGCGGGGGCAAGAGAGACCCAGTACTTC.

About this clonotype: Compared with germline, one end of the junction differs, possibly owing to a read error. The CDR3 spells CASSESGSLMPWF. Written as DNA, the CDR3 is TGTGCCAGCAGTGAATCTGGCAGTTTGATGCCCTGGTTC. This chain uses TRBV6-1 with TRBJ2-4; no firm D call. The CDR3 totals 13 residues. Germline lookup yields CDR1 MNHNS and CDR2 SASEGT.

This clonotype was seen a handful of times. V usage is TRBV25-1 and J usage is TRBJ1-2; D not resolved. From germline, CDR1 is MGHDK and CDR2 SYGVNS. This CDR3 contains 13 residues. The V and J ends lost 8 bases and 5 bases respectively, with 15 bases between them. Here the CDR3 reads CASSLLSGYGYTF. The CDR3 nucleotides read TGTGCCAGCTCCCTCCTTTCGGGGTATGGCTACACCTTC.

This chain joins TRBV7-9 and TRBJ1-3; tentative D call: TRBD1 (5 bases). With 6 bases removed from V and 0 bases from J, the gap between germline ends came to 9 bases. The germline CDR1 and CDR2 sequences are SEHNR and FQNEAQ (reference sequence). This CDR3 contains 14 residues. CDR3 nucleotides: TGTGCCAGCAGAACCCAGGGCTCTGGAAACACCATATATTTT. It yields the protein CASRTQGSGNTIYF.

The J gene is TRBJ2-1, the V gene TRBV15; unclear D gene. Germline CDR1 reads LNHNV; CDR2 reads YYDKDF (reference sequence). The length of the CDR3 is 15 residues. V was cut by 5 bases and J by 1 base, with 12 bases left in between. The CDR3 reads CATSVDRASYNEQFF. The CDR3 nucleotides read TGTGCCACCAGCGTGGATCGGGCATCCTACAATGAGCAGTTCTTC.

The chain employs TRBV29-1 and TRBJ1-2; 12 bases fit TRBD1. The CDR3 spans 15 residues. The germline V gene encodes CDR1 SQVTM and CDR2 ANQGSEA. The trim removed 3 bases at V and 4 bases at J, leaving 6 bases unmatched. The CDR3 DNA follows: TGCAGCGTTGACCCGGGACAGGGGGCCGGCTATGGCTACACCTTC. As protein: CSVDPGQGAGYGYTF.

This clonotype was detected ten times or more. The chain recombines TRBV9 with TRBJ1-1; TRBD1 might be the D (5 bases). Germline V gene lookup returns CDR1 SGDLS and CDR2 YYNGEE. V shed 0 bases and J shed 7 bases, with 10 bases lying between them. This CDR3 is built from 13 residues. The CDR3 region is CASSVARTGEAFF. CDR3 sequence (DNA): TGTGCCAGCAGCGTAGCTCGCACAGGTGAAGCTTTCTTT.

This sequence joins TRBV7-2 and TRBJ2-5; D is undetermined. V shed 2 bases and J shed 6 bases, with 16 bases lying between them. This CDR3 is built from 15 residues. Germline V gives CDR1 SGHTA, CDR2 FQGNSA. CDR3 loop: CASSLLRGSTQTQYF. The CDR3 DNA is TGTGCCAGCAGCTTATTACGCGGAAGCACCCAGACCCAGTACTTC. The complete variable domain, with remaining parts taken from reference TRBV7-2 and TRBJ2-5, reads GAGVSQSPSNKVTEKGKDVELRCDPISGHTALYWYRQSLGQGLEFLIYFQGNSAPDKSGLPSDRFSAERTGGSVSTLTIQRTQQEDSAVYLCASSLLRGSTQTQYFGPGTRLLVL.

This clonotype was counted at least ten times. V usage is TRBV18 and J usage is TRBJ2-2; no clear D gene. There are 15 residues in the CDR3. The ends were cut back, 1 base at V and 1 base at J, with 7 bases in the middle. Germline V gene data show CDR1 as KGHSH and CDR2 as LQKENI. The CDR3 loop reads CASSPQYENTGELFF. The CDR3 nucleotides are TGTGCCAGCTCACCACAGTACGAGAACACCGGGGAGCTGTTTTTT.

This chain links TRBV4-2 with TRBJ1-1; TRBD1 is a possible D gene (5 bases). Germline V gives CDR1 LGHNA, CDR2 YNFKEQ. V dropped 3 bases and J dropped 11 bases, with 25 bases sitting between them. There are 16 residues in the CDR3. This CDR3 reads CASSQLDGALPGNAFF. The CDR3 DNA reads TGTGCCAGCAGCCAGCTGGACGGGGCCCTGCCTGGCAACGCTTTCTTT.

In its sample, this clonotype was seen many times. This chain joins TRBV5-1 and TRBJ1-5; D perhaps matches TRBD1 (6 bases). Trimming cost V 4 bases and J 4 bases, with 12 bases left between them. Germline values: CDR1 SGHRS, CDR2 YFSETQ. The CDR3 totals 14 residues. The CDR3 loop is CASSPGGGNQPQHF. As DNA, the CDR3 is TGCGCCAGCAGCCCTGGAGGGGGGAATCAGCCCCAGCATTTT.

The CDR3 DNA sequence: TGTGCCAGCTCCCGGAGCGAGCGCTACAATGAGCAGTTCTTC. This encodes CASSRSERYNEQFF. V usage is TRBV25-1 and J usage is TRBJ2-1; D is uncertain. CDR3 length: 14 residues. Germline CDR1 reads MGHDK; CDR2 reads SYGVNS. Deletions cut 8 bases from V and 3 bases from J, with 14 bases between. Using reference TRBV25-1 and TRBJ2-1 for the parts outside the CDR3, the full variable domain is EADIYQTPRYLVIGTGKKITLECSQTMGHDKMYWYQQDPGMELHLIHYSYGVNSTEKGDLSSESTVSRIRTEHFPLTLESARPSHTSQYLCASSRSERYNEQFFGPGTRLTVL.

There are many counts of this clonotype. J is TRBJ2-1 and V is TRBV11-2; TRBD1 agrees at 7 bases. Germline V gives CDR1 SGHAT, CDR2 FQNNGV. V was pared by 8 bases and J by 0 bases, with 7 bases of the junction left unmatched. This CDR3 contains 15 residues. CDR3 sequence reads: CASRRDRISYNEQFF. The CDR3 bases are TGTGCCAGCCGTAGGGACAGAATCTCCTACAATGAGCAGTTCTTC. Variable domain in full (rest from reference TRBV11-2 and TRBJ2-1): EAGVAQSPRYKIIEKRQSVAFWCNPISGHATLYWYQQILGQGPKLLIQFQNNGVVDDSQLPKDRFSAERLKGVDSTLKIQPAKLEDSAVYLCASRRDRISYNEQFFGPGTRLTVL.

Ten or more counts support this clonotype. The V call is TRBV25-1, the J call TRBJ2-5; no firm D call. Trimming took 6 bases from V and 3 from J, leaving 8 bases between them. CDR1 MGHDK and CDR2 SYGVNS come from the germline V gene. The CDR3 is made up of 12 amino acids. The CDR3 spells CASSNFKETQYF. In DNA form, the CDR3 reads TGTGCCAGCAGCAATTTCAAAGAGACCCAGTACTTC. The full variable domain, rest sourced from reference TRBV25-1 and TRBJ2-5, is EADIYQTPRYLVIGTGKKITLECSQTMGHDKMYWYQQDPGMELHLIHYSYGVNSTEKGDLSSESTVSRIRTEHFPLTLESARPSHTSQYLCASSNFKETQYFGPGTRLLVL.

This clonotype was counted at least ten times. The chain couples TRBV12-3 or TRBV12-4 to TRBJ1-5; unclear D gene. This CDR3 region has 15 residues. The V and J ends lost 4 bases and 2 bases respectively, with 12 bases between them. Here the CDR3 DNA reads TGTGCCAGCAGTTCCCACCCCGGCGGCAATCAGCCCCAGCATTTT. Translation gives CASSSHPGGNQPQHF.

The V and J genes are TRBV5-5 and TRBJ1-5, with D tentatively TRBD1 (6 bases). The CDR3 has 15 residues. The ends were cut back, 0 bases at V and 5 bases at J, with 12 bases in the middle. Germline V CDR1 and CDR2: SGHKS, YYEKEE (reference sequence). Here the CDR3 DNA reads TGTGCCAGCAGCTTGGAGGGAGGGGGTGATCAGCCCCAGCATTTT. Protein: CASSLEGGGDQPQHF.

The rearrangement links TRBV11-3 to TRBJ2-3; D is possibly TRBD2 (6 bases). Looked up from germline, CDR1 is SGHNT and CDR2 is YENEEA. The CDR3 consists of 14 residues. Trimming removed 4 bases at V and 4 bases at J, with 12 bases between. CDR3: CASSSGRDSDTQYF. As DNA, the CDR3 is TGTGCCAGCAGCTCGGGACGGGACTCAGATACGCAGTATTTT.

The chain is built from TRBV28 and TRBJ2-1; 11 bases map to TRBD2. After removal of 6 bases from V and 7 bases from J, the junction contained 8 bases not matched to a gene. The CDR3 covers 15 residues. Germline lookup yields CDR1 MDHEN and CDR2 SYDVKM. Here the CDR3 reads CASSPLAGVRNEQFF. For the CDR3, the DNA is TGTGCCAGCAGCCCACTAGCGGGAGTAAGAAATGAGCAGTTCTTC.

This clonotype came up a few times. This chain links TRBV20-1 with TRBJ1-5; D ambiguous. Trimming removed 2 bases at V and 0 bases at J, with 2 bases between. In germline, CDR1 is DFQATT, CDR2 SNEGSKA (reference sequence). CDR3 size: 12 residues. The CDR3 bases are TGCAGTGCTAGAAATAGCAATCAGCCCCAGCATTTT. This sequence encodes CSARNSNQPQHF.

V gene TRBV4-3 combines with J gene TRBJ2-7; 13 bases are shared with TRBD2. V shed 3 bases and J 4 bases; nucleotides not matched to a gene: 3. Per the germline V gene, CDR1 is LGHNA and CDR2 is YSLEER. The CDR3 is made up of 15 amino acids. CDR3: CASSQRLAGGYEQYF. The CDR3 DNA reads TGCGCCAGCAGCCAGAGACTAGCGGGGGGATACGAGCAGTACTTC.

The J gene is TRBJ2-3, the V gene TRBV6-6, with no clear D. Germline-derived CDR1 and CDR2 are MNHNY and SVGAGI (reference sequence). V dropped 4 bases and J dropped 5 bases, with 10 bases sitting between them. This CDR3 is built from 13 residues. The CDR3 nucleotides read TGTGCCAGCAGTTCCCCGACGCTAGATACGCAGTATTTT. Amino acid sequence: CASSSPTLDTQYF.

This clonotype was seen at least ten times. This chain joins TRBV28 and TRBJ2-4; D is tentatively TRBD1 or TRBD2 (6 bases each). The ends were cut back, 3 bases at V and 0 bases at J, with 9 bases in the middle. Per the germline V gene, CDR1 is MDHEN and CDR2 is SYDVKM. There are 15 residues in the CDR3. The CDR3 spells CASSFRGLAKNIQYF. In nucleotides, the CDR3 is TGTGCCAGCAGTTTCAGGGGACTAGCCAAAAACATTCAGTACTTC.

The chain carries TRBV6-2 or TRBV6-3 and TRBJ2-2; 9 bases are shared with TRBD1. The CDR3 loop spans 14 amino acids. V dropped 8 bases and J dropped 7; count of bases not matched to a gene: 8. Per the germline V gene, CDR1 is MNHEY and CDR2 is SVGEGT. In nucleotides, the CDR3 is TGTGCCAGCCGGGACAGGGTAGGCGTCGGGGAGCTGTTTTTT. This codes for CASRDRVGVGELFF.

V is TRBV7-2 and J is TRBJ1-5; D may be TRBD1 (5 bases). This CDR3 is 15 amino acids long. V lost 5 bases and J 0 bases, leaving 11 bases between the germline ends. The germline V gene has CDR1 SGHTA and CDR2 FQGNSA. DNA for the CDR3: TGTGCCAGCAGCCCTGACGGGGGTAGCAATCAGCCCCAGCATTTT. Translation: CASSPDGGSNQPQHF.

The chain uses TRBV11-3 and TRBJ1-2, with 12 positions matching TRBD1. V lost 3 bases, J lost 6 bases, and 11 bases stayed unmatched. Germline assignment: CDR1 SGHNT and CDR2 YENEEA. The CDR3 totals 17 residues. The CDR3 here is CASSLILGTGGHDGYTF. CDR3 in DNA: TGTGCCAGCAGCTTGATCTTGGGGACAGGGGGCCATGATGGCTACACCTTC.

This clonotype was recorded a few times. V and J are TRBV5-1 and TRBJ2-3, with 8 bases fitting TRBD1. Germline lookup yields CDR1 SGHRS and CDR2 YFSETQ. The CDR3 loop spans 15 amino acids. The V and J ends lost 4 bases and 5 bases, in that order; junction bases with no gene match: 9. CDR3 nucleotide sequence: TGCGCCAGCAGCACAGGACAGGGAAGGGTAGATACGCAGTATTTT. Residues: CASSTGQGRVDTQYF.